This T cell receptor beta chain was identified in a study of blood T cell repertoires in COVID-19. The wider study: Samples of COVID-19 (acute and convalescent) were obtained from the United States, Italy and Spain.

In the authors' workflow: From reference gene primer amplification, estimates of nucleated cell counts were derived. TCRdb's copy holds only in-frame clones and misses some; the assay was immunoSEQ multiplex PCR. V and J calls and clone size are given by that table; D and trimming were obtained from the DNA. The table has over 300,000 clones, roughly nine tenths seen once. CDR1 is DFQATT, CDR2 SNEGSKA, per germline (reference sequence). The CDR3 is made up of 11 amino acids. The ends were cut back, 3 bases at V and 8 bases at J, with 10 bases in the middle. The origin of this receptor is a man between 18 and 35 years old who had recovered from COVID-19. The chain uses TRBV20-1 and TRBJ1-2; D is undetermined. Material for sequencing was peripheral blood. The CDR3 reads CSARGGNGYTF. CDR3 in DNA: TGCAGTGCTAGGGGCGGGAACGGCTACACCTTC.